This is a list of T cell receptor beta chains from one sample in a study of cytomegalovirus exposure and HLA in healthy donors. Method: immunoSEQ multiplex PCR; TCRdb's copy keeps in-frame clones and lacks some. The sample includes about 170,000 clones, around 80% of them seen just once. The sequencing input was PBMCs. These receptor sequences come from a woman younger than 30 in good health and CMV-seronegative. Each CDR3 is given with its conserved first and last residue. Each record gives: V gene, D gene, clone size, J gene, CDR3 protein, CDR3 DNA. The D gene is left open where the match is weak. Expanded clones get a size class; other rows say once, few or many, or leave the size out.

TRBV7-9	-	-	TRBJ2-7	CASSLVGGYEQYF	TGTGCCAGCAGCTTAGTCGGTGGCTACGAGCAGTACTTC
TRBV10-3	-	-	TRBJ1-3	CAIRDQGSGNTIYF	TGTGCCATCAGGGATCAGGGGTCTGGAAACACCATATATTTT
TRBV5-6	-	-	TRBJ2-2	CASHYWTRTGELFF	TGTGCCAGCCATTACTGGACACGCACCGGGGAGCTGTTTTTT
TRBV19	-	-	TRBJ1-2	CASQQGYGYTF	TGTGCCAGCCAACAGGGCTATGGCTACACCTTC
TRBV19	-	-	TRBJ1-2	CASRRDYGYTF	TGTGCCAGTAGGCGAGACTATGGCTACACCTTC
TRBV14	-	once	TRBJ1-2	CASSQNRDRTSNYGYTF	TGTGCCAGCAGCCAAAATAGAGACAGGACTTCTAACTATGGCTACACCTTC
TRBV6-5	TRBD2	-	TRBJ2-7	CASSPIAGGYEQYF	TGTGCCAGCAGCCCAATAGCGGGAGGCTACGAGCAGTACTTC
TRBV7-8	-	-	TRBJ1-6	CASSYSLTGGDSPLHF	TGTGCCAGCAGCTACTCCCTGACAGGCGGTGATTCACCCCTCCACTTT
TRBV5-1	TRBD1	-	TRBJ1-2	CASRERGTGGYGYTF	TGCGCCAGCAGGGAACGGGGGACAGGGGGCTATGGCTACACCTTC
TRBV19	-	-	TRBJ2-7	CASSVRGRKSSYEQYF	TGTGCCAGTAGTGTCCGGGGAAGGAAGAGCTCCTACGAGCAGTACTTC
TRBV7-2	-	-	TRBJ2-7	CASSSPEAPYEQYF	TGTGCCAGCAGCTCTCCGGAGGCCCCCTACGAGCAGTACTTC
TRBV18	-	-	TRBJ2-7	CASSPAGVREQYF	TGTGCCAGCTCACCGGCAGGGGTGCGCGAGCAGTACTTC